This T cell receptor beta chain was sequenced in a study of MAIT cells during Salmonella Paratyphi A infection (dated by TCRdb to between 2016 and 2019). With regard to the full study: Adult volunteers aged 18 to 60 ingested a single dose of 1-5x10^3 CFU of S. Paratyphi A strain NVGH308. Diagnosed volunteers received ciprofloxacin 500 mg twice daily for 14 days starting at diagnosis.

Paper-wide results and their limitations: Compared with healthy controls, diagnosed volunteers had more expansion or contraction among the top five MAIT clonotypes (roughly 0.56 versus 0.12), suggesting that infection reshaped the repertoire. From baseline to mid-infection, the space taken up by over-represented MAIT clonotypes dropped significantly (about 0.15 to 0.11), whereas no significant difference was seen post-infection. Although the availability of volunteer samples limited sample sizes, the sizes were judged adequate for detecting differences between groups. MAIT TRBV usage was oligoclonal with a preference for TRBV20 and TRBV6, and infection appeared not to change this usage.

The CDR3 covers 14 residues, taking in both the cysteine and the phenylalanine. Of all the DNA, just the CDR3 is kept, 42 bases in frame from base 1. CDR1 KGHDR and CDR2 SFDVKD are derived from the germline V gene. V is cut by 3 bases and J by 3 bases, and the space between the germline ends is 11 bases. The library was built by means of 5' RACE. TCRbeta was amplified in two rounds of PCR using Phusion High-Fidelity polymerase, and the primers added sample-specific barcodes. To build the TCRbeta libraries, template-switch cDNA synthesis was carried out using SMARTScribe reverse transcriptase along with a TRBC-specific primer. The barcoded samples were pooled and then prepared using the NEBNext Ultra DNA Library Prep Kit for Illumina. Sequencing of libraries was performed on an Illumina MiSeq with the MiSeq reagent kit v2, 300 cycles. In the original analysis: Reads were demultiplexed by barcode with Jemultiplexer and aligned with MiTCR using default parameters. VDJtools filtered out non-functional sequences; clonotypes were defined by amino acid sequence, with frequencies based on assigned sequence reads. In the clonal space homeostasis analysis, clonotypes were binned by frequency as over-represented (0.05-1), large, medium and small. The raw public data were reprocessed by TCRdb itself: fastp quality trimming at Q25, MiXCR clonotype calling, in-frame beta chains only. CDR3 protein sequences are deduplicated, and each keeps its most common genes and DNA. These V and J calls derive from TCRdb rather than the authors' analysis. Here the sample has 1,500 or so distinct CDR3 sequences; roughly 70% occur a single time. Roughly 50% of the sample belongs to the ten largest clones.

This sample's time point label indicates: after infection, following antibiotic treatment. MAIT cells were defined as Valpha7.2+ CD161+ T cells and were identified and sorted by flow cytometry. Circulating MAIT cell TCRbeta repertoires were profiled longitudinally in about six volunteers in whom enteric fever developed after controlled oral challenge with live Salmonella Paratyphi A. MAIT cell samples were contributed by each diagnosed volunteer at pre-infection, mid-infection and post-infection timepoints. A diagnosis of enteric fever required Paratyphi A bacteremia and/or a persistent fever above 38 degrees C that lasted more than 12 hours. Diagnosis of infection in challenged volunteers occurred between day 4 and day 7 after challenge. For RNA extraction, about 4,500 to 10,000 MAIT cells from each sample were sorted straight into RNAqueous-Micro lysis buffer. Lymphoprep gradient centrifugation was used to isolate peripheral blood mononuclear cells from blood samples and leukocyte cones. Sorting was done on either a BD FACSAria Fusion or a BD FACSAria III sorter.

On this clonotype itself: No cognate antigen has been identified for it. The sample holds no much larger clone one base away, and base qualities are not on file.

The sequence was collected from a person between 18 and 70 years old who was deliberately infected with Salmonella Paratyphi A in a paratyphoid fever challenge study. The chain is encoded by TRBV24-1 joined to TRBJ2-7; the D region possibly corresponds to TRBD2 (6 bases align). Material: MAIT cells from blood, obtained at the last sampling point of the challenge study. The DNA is TGTGCCACCAGTGATCGCCGCGGGGACTACGAGCAGTACTTC. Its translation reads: CATSDRRGDYEQYF.